Included here is one T cell receptor beta chain sequence, with context. The antigen remains undetermined. This sample was included in a study of cytomegalovirus exposure and HLA in healthy donors. In the study overall: Among around 170 million T cells, an earlier analysis found around 100 million unique TCR beta sequences.

J was trimmed by 5 bases and V by 8 bases; bases with no gene match: 3. The length of the CDR3 is 13 residues. Germline-derived CDR1 and CDR2 are MDHEN and SYDVKM. Study-wide points: Owing to their indistinguishability, certain V segments, notably TRBV6-2 and TRBV6-3, were excluded. A later analysis showed that HLA-associated TCR beta chains had undergone more clonal expansion than equally common others. Later on, an analysis tied 15,000 to 20,000 TCR beta sequences to HLA alleles at 0.05 false discovery rate.

The PCR contained 60 Vbeta and 13 Jbeta primers. The repertoire was sequenced with immunoSEQ multiplex PCR; TCRdb's copy has only in-frame clones and lacks some. Here the sample spans under 150,000 clones, more than 70% being singletons. The source of this sequence is a young woman in good health and CMV-seropositive. Source material: PBMCs. The chain combines TRBV28 with TRBJ1-5; 10 nucleotides agree with TRBD1. The CDR3 here is CASGTGEDQPQHF. The CDR3 bases are TGTGCCAGCGGGACAGGGGAAGATCAGCCCCAGCATTTT.